The rows below give T cell receptor beta chains drawn from one sample of a study of human T cells and chemical hapten exposure. TCRdb ran MiXCR on the RACE reads and lists one entry per CDR3 protein. The top ten clones hold over 2% of a sample with more than 250,000 distinct CDR3 sequences, 7% to 10% of them seen once. The sample consisted of whole blood, taken in connection with sensitization to the hapten diphenylcyclopropenone (DPC). These receptors were taken from a woman between 35 and 50 years old with alopecia areata. Some clones in this sample may be carry-over from other donors' samples. Both conserved end residues are part of each CDR3. A D gene is named only where the DNA matches it firmly. A row's size may be missing; if present it is once, few, many or a size class.

J gene: TRBJ2-3
V gene: TRBV7-2
clone size: .
D gene: .
CDR3 protein: CASSFSGPDTQYF
CDR3 DNA: TGTGCCAGCAGCTTTTCGGGCCCAGATACGCAGTATTTT

J gene: TRBJ1-5
V gene: TRBV7-2
clone size: .
D gene: TRBD1
CDR3 protein: CASSLGPGGIVQPQHF
CDR3 DNA: TGTGCCAGCAGCTTAGGTCCAGGGGGCATAGTTCAGCCCCAGCATTTT

J gene: TRBJ1-1
V gene: TRBV7-2
clone size: .
D gene: .
CDR3 protein: CASTWGGGRSAFF
CDR3 DNA: TGTGCCAGCACCTGGGGGGGTGGGCGATCAGCTTTCTTT

J gene: TRBJ2-2
V gene: TRBV4-3
clone size: .
D gene: TRBD2
CDR3 protein: CASSQERSGKAGELFF
CDR3 DNA: TGCGCCAGCAGCCAAGAAAGGAGCGGGAAAGCCGGGGAGCTGTTTTTT

J gene: TRBJ2-3
V gene: TRBV6-2/TRBV6-3
clone size: .
D gene: .
CDR3 protein: CASIADGTDTQYF
CDR3 DNA: TGTGCCAGTATAGCGGACGGCACAGATACGCAGTATTTT

J gene: TRBJ2-1
V gene: TRBV7-2
clone size: .
D gene: TRBD2
CDR3 protein: CASSLEYSGSYNEQFF
CDR3 DNA: TGTGCCAGCAGCTTAGAGTATAGCGGGAGCTACAATGAGCAGTTCTTC

J gene: TRBJ2-1
V gene: TRBV12-3/TRBV12-4
clone size: few
D gene: TRBD1
CDR3 protein: CASSRQGSYNEQFF
CDR3 DNA: TGTGCCAGCAGTAGACAGGGTAGCTACAATGAGCAGTTCTTC

J gene: TRBJ1-1
V gene: TRBV11-2
clone size: few
D gene: .
CDR3 protein: CASSLGPGMNTEAFF
CDR3 DNA: TGTGCCAGCAGCTTAGGCCCGGGAATGAACACTGAAGCTTTCTTT

J gene: TRBJ1-5
V gene: TRBV28
clone size: many
D gene: .
CDR3 protein: CASSKTTPDSQHF
CDR3 DNA: TGTGCCAGCAGTAAGACCACTCCTGATTCCCAGCATTTT

J gene: TRBJ2-1
V gene: TRBV7-3
clone size: few
D gene: TRBD2
CDR3 protein: CASSPTSGRMDNEQFF
CDR3 DNA: TGTGCCAGCAGCCCGACTAGCGGGAGAATGGACAATGAGCAGTTCTTC

J gene: TRBJ1-5
V gene: TRBV12-3/TRBV12-4
clone size: .
D gene: .
CDR3 protein: CASSLAQSGQPQHF
CDR3 DNA: TGTGCCAGCAGTTTAGCGCAATCAGGTCAGCCCCAGCATTTT

J gene: TRBJ2-3
V gene: TRBV6-4
clone size: many
D gene: TRBD2
CDR3 protein: CASRGSSGSTDTQYF
CDR3 DNA: TGTGCCAGCAGAGGCTCTAGCGGGAGCACAGATACGCAGTATTTT

J gene: TRBJ2-6
V gene: TRBV18
clone size: few
D gene: .
CDR3 protein: CASSLWGPGANVLTF
CDR3 DNA: TGTGCCAGCTCACTCTGGGGGCCTGGGGCCAACGTCCTGACTTTC

J gene: TRBJ2-7
V gene: TRBV12-3/TRBV12-4
clone size: few
D gene: .
CDR3 protein: CASSLAEVSYEQYF
CDR3 DNA: TGTGCCAGCAGTTTGGCGGAGGTGAGCTACGAGCAGTACTTC

J gene: TRBJ2-3
V gene: TRBV7-6
clone size: few
D gene: .
CDR3 protein: CASSLMGQGGRGTQYF
CDR3 DNA: TGTGCCAGCAGCTTAATGGGGCAGGGGGGCCGTGGAACGCAGTATTTT

J gene: TRBJ2-7
V gene: TRBV5-1
clone size: .
D gene: .
CDR3 protein: CASSLDGSHTYEQYF
CDR3 DNA: TGCGCCAGCAGCTTGGACGGGAGCCACACCTACGAGCAGTACTTC

J gene: TRBJ2-3
V gene: TRBV28
clone size: .
D gene: TRBD2
CDR3 protein: CASSLKGREITDTQYF
CDR3 DNA: TGTGCCAGCAGTTTGAAAGGGCGGGAGATAACAGATACGCAGTATTTT

J gene: TRBJ2-7
V gene: TRBV7-2
clone size: many
D gene: .
CDR3 protein: CASSLSRRPYEQYF
CDR3 DNA: TGTGCCAGCAGCTTATCTAGACGCCCCTACGAGCAGTACTTC

J gene: TRBJ2-1
V gene: TRBV28
clone size: .
D gene: .
CDR3 protein: CASSDRLYNEQFF
CDR3 DNA: TGTGCCAGCAGCGATCGTCTCTACAATGAGCAGTTCTTC

J gene: TRBJ2-1
V gene: TRBV4-2
clone size: .
D gene: .
CDR3 protein: CASSQDRDPYYNEQFF
CDR3 DNA: TGTGCCAGCAGCCAAGATCGGGACCCATACTACAATGAGCAGTTCTTC

J gene: TRBJ2-1
V gene: TRBV20-1
clone size: .
D gene: TRBD2
CDR3 protein: CSGTLTSSGFYNEQFF
CDR3 DNA: TGCAGTGGCACCCTTACCTCTAGCGGCTTCTACAATGAGCAGTTCTTC

J gene: TRBJ2-2
V gene: TRBV7-9
clone size: few
D gene: TRBD2
CDR3 protein: CASSPGGTQSTGELFF
CDR3 DNA: TGTGCCAGCAGCCCCGGGGGGACTCAATCCACCGGGGAGCTGTTTTTT

J gene: TRBJ2-3
V gene: TRBV3-1
clone size: many
D gene: TRBD1
CDR3 protein: CASSPSDRVTDTQYF
CDR3 DNA: TGTGCCAGCAGCCCTTCGGACAGGGTCACAGATACGCAGTATTTT

J gene: TRBJ2-6
V gene: TRBV4-2
clone size: many
D gene: .
CDR3 protein: CASSARSGANVLTF
CDR3 DNA: TGTGCCAGCAGCGCCCGCTCTGGGGCCAACGTCCTGACTTTC

J gene: TRBJ2-2
V gene: TRBV3-1
clone size: .
D gene: TRBD2
CDR3 protein: CASSQPGGSGTGELFF
CDR3 DNA: TGTGCCAGCAGTCAACCGGGGGGTTCGGGCACCGGGGAGCTGTTTTTT

J gene: TRBJ2-3
V gene: TRBV29-1
clone size: many
D gene: .
CDR3 protein: CSVRGRSTDTQYF
CDR3 DNA: TGCAGCGTGCGGGGCAGGAGCACAGATACGCAGTATTTT

J gene: TRBJ2-7
V gene: TRBV5-4
clone size: few
D gene: .
CDR3 protein: CASSPRDQLTYEQYF
CDR3 DNA: TGTGCCAGCAGCCCCCGGGATCAGCTCACCTACGAGCAGTACTTC

J gene: TRBJ2-1
V gene: TRBV7-2
clone size: few
D gene: TRBD2
CDR3 protein: CASSLRGTSGSEKFF
CDR3 DNA: TGTGCCAGCAGCTTACGGGGGACTAGCGGGAGTGAAAAGTTCTTC

J gene: TRBJ2-1
V gene: TRBV18
clone size: .
D gene: .
CDR3 protein: CASSPAGPVSHNEQFF
CDR3 DNA: TGTGCCAGCTCACCGGCAGGACCTGTGAGCCACAATGAGCAGTTCTTC

J gene: TRBJ2-1
V gene: TRBV12-3/TRBV12-4
clone size: few
D gene: TRBD2
CDR3 protein: CASSPLAGGPSYNEQFF
CDR3 DNA: TGTGCCAGCAGCCCACTAGCGGGAGGGCCCTCCTACAATGAGCAGTTCTTC

J gene: TRBJ2-1
V gene: TRBV20-1
clone size: few
D gene: TRBD2
CDR3 protein: CSASQPSGSPNEQFF
CDR3 DNA: TGCAGTGCTAGCCAGCCTAGCGGGAGCCCCAATGAGCAGTTCTTC

J gene: TRBJ2-3
V gene: TRBV7-2
clone size: many
D gene: .
CDR3 protein: CASSLAFGLTDTQYF
CDR3 DNA: TGTGCCAGCAGCTTAGCGTTCGGACTCACAGATACGCAGTATTTT

J gene: TRBJ2-7
V gene: TRBV20-1
clone size: .
D gene: .
CDR3 protein: CSARDNTYEQYF
CDR3 DNA: TGCAGTGCTAGAGATAACACCTACGAGCAGTACTTC

J gene: TRBJ2-1
V gene: TRBV28
clone size: .
D gene: .
CDR3 protein: CASSPPQLVLGNNEQFF
CDR3 DNA: TGTGCCAGCAGTCCCCCTCAACTAGTCTTGGGGAACAATGAGCAGTTCTTC

J gene: TRBJ1-5
V gene: TRBV28
clone size: many
D gene: .
CDR3 protein: CASSPHTGPSNQPQHF
CDR3 DNA: TGTGCCAGCAGTCCCCACACAGGGCCAAGCAATCAGCCCCAGCATTTT

J gene: TRBJ2-7
V gene: TRBV9
clone size: many
D gene: TRBD2
CDR3 protein: CASSVMGLAGYEQYF
CDR3 DNA: TGTGCCAGCAGCGTAATGGGACTAGCCGGTTACGAGCAGTACTTC

J gene: TRBJ1-4
V gene: TRBV5-1
clone size: many
D gene: TRBD1
CDR3 protein: CASSQQGNEKLFF
CDR3 DNA: TGCGCCAGCAGTCAACAGGGGAATGAAAAACTGTTTTTT

J gene: TRBJ2-3
V gene: TRBV18
clone size: few
D gene: .
CDR3 protein: CASSPSLAVSTDTQYF
CDR3 DNA: TGTGCCAGCTCACCAAGCCTAGCCGTTAGCACAGATACGCAGTATTTT

J gene: TRBJ1-1
V gene: TRBV5-1
clone size: few
D gene: .
CDR3 protein: CASSRGGAAKAFF
CDR3 DNA: TGCGCCAGCAGCCGCGGGGGGGCCGCAAAAGCTTTCTTT

J gene: TRBJ2-2
V gene: TRBV4-2
clone size: few
D gene: .
CDR3 protein: CASSQVGQTGELFF
CDR3 DNA: TGTGCCAGCAGCCAAGTGGGACAAACAGGGGAGCTGTTTTTT